This T cell receptor beta chain was sequenced in a study of blood T cells in healthy people across ages. Sample-barcoded 5' priming and a J-beta primer mix drove a second PCR of 7 to 11 cycles. TCRdb recomputed calls from the 5' RACE reads with MiXCR, one row per CDR3 protein. This table holds hundreds of thousands of distinct CDR3 sequences, less than 35% found once. The junction had 4 bases not matched to a gene; V was cut back by 4 bases and J by 3 bases. Looked up from germline, CDR1 is DFQATT and CDR2 is SNEGSKA (reference sequence). The CDR3 length is 14 residues. This rearrangement joins TRBV20-1 to TRBJ2-3, with 10 nucleotides matching TRBD1. The sequence came from a woman aged 80 or over in good health. The sequenced material came from blood. The CDR3 coding sequence is TGCAGTGCTACCCGACAGGGGGCTACAGATACGCAGTATTTT. Translation: CSATRQGATDTQYF.